Below, 18 T cell receptor beta chains from the same sample are listed, as sequenced in a study of T cell changes during pregnancy in multiple sclerosis. Here immunoSEQ multiplex PCR was the method, and the copy in TCRdb shows in-frame clones only, minus some. The sample has roughly 69,000 clones; 91% are singletons. This specimen was peripheral blood, taken in the second trimester of pregnancy. These receptors all come from a female donor with multiple sclerosis, enrolled in a pregnancy study.

This sequence joins TRBV29-1 and TRBJ1-2, with 9 bases that match TRBD1. CDR3 length: 13 residues. The trim removed 5 bases at V and 5 bases at J, leaving 6 bases unmatched. Germline CDR1 SQVTM, CDR2 ANQGSEA. This CDR3 reads CSVRTGDIYGYTF. The CDR3 region has the DNA TGCAGCGTTCGGACAGGGGACATTTATGGCTACACCTTC.

This clone has only one observation. The chain uses TRBV29-1 and TRBJ1-5; 8 positions agree with TRBD1. The V gene end was trimmed by 6 bases and the J gene end by 0 bases; junction bases not matched to a gene: 4. Looked up from germline, CDR1 is SQVTM and CDR2 is ANQGSEA. The CDR3 runs 14 residues. CDR3 loop: CSVGTGSSNQPQHF. The CDR3 nucleotides are TGCAGCGTGGGGACAGGTTCTAGCAATCAGCCCCAGCATTTT. The full variable domain, in which reference TRBV29-1 and TRBJ1-5 provide the parts outside the CDR3, is SAVISQKPSRDICQRGTSLTIQCQVDSQVTMMFWYRQQPGQSLTLIATANQGSEATYESGFVIDKFPISRPNLTFSTLTVSNMSPEDSSIYLCSVGTGSSNQPQHFGDGTRLSIL.

The rearrangement joins TRBV19 to TRBJ1-2, with no clear D. The CDR3 is made up of 14 amino acids. Germline V gives CDR1 LNHDA, CDR2 SQIVND (reference sequence). Trimming shortened V by 3 bases and J by 8 bases, and 16 bases separated the two germline ends. CDR3 sequence: CASSITPGALGYTF. The CDR3 nucleotides are TGTGCCAGTAGTATCACACCGGGAGCTCTCGGCTACACCTTC.

The gene calls are TRBV2 and TRBJ2-2, with 7 bases identical to TRBD1. There are 15 residues in the CDR3. Trimming took 5 bases from V and 3 from J; bases not matched to a gene: 6. Germline V gives CDR1 SNHLY, CDR2 FYNNEI. CDR3 amino acids: CASSHRGGDTGELFF. In DNA, the CDR3 is TGTGCCAGCAGTCACAGGGGCGGCGACACCGGGGAGCTGTTTTTT.

The chain combines TRBV11-2 with TRBJ1-1; 12 bases line up with TRBD1. The germline CDR1 and CDR2 sequences are SGHAT and FQNNGV. V dropped 1 base and J dropped 1; count of bases not matched to a gene: 7. The length of the CDR3 is 18 residues. The DNA for the CDR3 is TGTGCCAGCAGCTTAGTCTTGGGACAGGGGGCTAAGAACACTGAAGCTTTCTTT. This translates into CASSLVLGQGAKNTEAFF.

The chain has TRBV4-2 and TRBJ1-1; TRBD1 might be the D (5 bases). The V and J ends lost 1 base and 2 bases respectively, with 8 bases between them. Per germline, CDR1 LGHNA and CDR2 YNFKEQ. This CDR3 comprises 14 residues. CDR3 loop: CASSQGGHNTEAFF. The CDR3 coding sequence is TGTGCCAGCAGCCAAGGGGGCCATAACACTGAAGCTTTCTTT.

The genes are TRBV19 and TRBJ2-3; 7 bases agree with TRBD1. Germline V gene data show CDR1 as LNHDA and CDR2 as SQIVND (reference sequence). Unmatched junction bases numbered 5, after V lost 5 bases and J lost 0 bases. The CDR3 spans 15 residues. The CDR3 nucleotides read TGTGCCAGTAGTGTGGGACAGACTAGCACAGATACGCAGTATTTT. Translated, it gives CASSVGQTSTDTQYF.

The chain combines TRBV5-6 with TRBJ1-1; a weak D match, TRBD1 (5 bases). Germline V gives CDR1 SGHDT, CDR2 YYEEEE. Trimming took 0 bases from V and 12 from J, leaving 9 bases between them. The CDR3 length is 11 residues. The CDR3 bases are TGTGCCAGCAGCTTGGCAGGGCAGACTTTCTTT. The encoded protein is CASSLAGQTFF.

The rearrangement links TRBV7-2 to TRBJ2-7; tentatively, D is TRBD2 (6 bases). There are 15 residues in the CDR3. Germline CDR1 SGHTA, CDR2 FQGNSA. V was shortened by 5 bases and J by 3 bases, with 17 bases between the two germline ends. The CDR3 nucleotides read TGTGCCAGCAGCCCTGCGGAGGGTGCCTTCTACGAGCAGTACTTC. Protein: CASSPAEGAFYEQYF.

This chain links TRBV30 with TRBJ1-1; tentatively, D is TRBD1 (5 bases). V lost 0 bases to trimming and J lost 11 bases, with 10 bases between them. Per germline, CDR1 GTSNPN and CDR2 SVGIG (reference sequence). The CDR3 covers 11 residues. The DNA of the CDR3 is TGTGCCTGGAGTGTTCGGGGGTCCGCTTTCTTT. Its translation: CAWSVRGSAFF.

The table lists this clone with a count of one. V is TRBV30 and J is TRBJ2-2; D unclear. V lost 0 bases and J lost 3, with 8 bases in between. This CDR3 is built from 14 residues. Germline assignment: CDR1 GTSNPN and CDR2 SVGIG (reference sequence). DNA for the CDR3: TGTGCCTGGAGTGTACTCGTCCACACCGGGGAGCTGTTTTTT. Translation gives CAWSVLVHTGELFF.

V gene TRBV19 combines with J gene TRBJ2-5; 13 positions agree with TRBD2. Germline V gene lookup returns CDR1 LNHDA and CDR2 SQIVND (reference sequence). The CDR3 covers 14 residues. V trimming: 8 bases; J trimming: 5 bases; junction bases outside the gene matches: 5. The CDR3 nucleotides are TGTGCCAGTCGACTAGCGGGGGGTTATGAGACCCAGTACTTC. Translation gives CASRLAGGYETQYF.

V is TRBV2 and J is TRBJ1-1, with D unclear. Germline CDR1 is SNHLY and CDR2 is FYNNEI. Trimming left V 3 bases short and J 6 bases short, with 11 bases between. CDR3 size: 13 residues. The CDR3: CASSESGGPEAFF. The CDR3 DNA reads TGTGCCAGCAGTGAGTCTGGCGGTCCTGAAGCTTTCTTT. Looking up the rest from reference TRBV2 and TRBJ1-1 gives the full variable domain: EPEVTQTPSHQVTQMGQEVILRCVPISNHLYFYWYRQILGQKVEFLVSFYNNEISEKSEIFDDQFSVERPDGSNFTLKIRSTKLEDSAMYFCASSESGGPEAFFGQGTRLTVV.

The CDR3 region has the DNA TGTGCCAGCGAGCCCTCGGGACAGGGGACTCGGGAGCAGTACTTC. Protein sequence: CASEPSGQGTREQYF. The gene calls are TRBV19 and TRBJ2-7; the match to TRBD1 covers 10 bases. The CDR3 length is 15 residues. J was trimmed by 7 bases and V by 9 bases; bases with no gene match: 15. The germline V gene has CDR1 LNHDA and CDR2 SQIVND (reference sequence).

The chain links TRBV9 to TRBJ2-7; 10 positions match TRBD1. The CDR3 sequence is 15 residues long. The J segment lost 3 bases and the V segment lost 2 bases, leaving 5 bases of the junction unmatched. Germline CDR1 is SGDLS and CDR2 is YYNGEE. The CDR3 nucleotides are TGTGCCAGCAGCGTCCGGGACAGGGGTCTCTACGAGCAGTACTTC. Amino acid sequence: CASSVRDRGLYEQYF.

The chain is built from TRBV4-3 and TRBJ2-7, with 8 bases lining up with TRBD2. The CDR3 is 14 amino acids. The germline V gene has CDR1 LGHNA and CDR2 YSLEER. V dropped 3 bases and J dropped 3; count of bases not matched to a gene: 4. The CDR3 sequence: CASSQQAGVYEQYF. In nucleotides, the CDR3 is TGCGCCAGCAGCCAGCAAGCGGGGGTCTACGAGCAGTACTTC.

This clone occurred once. This chain joins TRBV6-5 and TRBJ2-4; D possibly corresponds to TRBD2 (6 bases). Trimming cost V 4 bases and J 2 bases, with 15 bases left between them. From germline, CDR1 is MNHEY and CDR2 SVGAGI. The CDR3 loop spans 16 amino acids. This chain's CDR3 is CASSSYGGSSKNIQYF. DNA for the CDR3: TGTGCCAGCAGTTCATACGGGGGTTCATCCAAAAACATTCAGTACTTC.

Here the CDR3 reads CSVEDFTVYEQFF. CDR3 coding DNA: TGCAGCGTTGAAGACTTCACGGTGTATGAGCAGTTCTTC. V is TRBV29-1 and J is TRBJ2-1; D unclear. The CDR3 loop spans 13 amino acids. V was shortened by 0 bases and J by 8 bases, with 11 bases between the two germline ends. Per germline, CDR1 SQVTM and CDR2 ANQGSEA.